Below, one T cell receptor beta chain is given with its context. Here immunoSEQ multiplex PCR was the method, and the copy in TCRdb shows in-frame clones only, minus some. Of about 330,000 clones listed, roughly nine tenths are singletons. The data were taken from a study of blood T cell repertoires in COVID-19. Across the whole study: The cDNA or gDNA used as material had been derived from T cells, B-cell-depleted T cells, or PBMCs.

This study enrolled people aged about 18 to 90 from roughly 24 US geographic areas. Cohort 3 donors counted as recovered after two negative PCRs, clearance, or resolved symptoms. The CDR3 runs to 12 residues. Per the germline V gene, CDR1 is SQVTM and CDR2 is ANQGSEA. J lost 5 bases, V lost 7 bases, and 7 bases had no gene match. The specimen sequenced was PBMCs or T cells enriched from blood (not recorded which). The clonotype was recovered from a woman in her twenties or thirties who had recovered from COVID-19. The rearrangement joins TRBV29-1 to TRBJ2-5; 7 nucleotides align to TRBD1. CDR3 sequence reads: CSGGQVRETQYF. CDR3 DNA sequence: TGCAGCGGTGGACAGGTGCGGGAGACCCAGTACTTC.